This T cell receptor beta chain was obtained from a study of OX40 agonist ivuxolimab in advanced cancers. There are 12 residues in the CDR3. Germline lookup yields CDR1 MGHRA and CDR2 YSYEKL. V lost 1 base and J lost 9, with 10 bases in between. The method was immunoSEQ multiplex PCR; TCRdb's version includes in-frame clones alone and lacks a portion of them. The sample contains approximately 60,000 clones, approximately 90% of which appear only once. This receptor was identified in an adult with an advanced solid tumor such as melanoma, head and neck, liver or kidney cancer. The source was CD4+ or CD8+ T cells sorted from blood, collected in a trial of the OX40 agonist ivuxolimab. This chain joins TRBV4-1 and TRBJ2-7, with a tentative D call TRBD1 (5 bases). The CDR3 region has the DNA TGCGCCAGCAGCCAAGGGCAGGGTGGGCAGTACTTC. This sequence encodes CASSQGQGGQYF.